These 4 T cell receptor beta chains originate from one sample sequenced in a study of shared clonotypes between healthy human individuals (dated by TCRdb to 2018 to 2020). Library preparation employed the immunoSEQ multiplex PCR assay. Not all clones reach the TCRdb copy of this immuneACCESS table, which keeps in-frame sequences only. Checked studies attribute under half of the gap to unresolved V genes and leave the rest unexplained. Within this sample are 550,000 to 850,000 clones, with less than 85% of them counted one time only. The ten top clones hold about 1.7% of the sample. The sequenced sample was memory CD4+ T cells sorted from blood. This specimen's cell subset or site label, interpreted: CD45RA-negative fraction. These receptors were obtained from a young woman in good health.

This chain connects TRBV5-1 to TRBJ2-7, with 10 bases identical to TRBD2. Germline values: CDR1 SGHRS, CDR2 YFSETQ. The CDR3 totals 15 residues. J lost 0 bases, V lost 4 bases, and 4 bases had no gene match. CDR3 in DNA: TGCGCCAGCAGCATACTAGCGGGATTCTCCTACGAGCAGTACTTC. Translation: CASSILAGFSYEQYF.

This chain joins TRBV6-1 and TRBJ2-1; TRBD2 agrees at 12 bases. V dropped 5 bases and J dropped 3; count of bases not matched to a gene: 5. The CDR3 covers 16 residues. CDR1 and CDR2 (germline): MNHNS, SASEGT. CDR3 in amino acids: CASSQGTSGHYNEQFF. As DNA, the CDR3 is TGTGCCAGCAGTCAAGGGACTAGCGGGCACTACAATGAGCAGTTCTTC.

V and J are TRBV11-2 and TRBJ1-2; weak D call: TRBD1 (6 bases). Germline-derived CDR1 and CDR2 are SGHAT and FQNNGV. The CDR3 is 14 residues long. The V end was cut by 2 bases, the J end by 3 bases, with 10 bases between. CDR3 protein: CASSLKTGHYGYTF. CDR3 DNA sequence: TGTGCCAGCAGCTTAAAGACAGGCCACTATGGCTACACCTTC.

The rearrangement joins TRBV2 to TRBJ2-5; D remains ambiguous. The CDR3 extends over 13 amino acids. Germline V gene data show CDR1 as SNHLY and CDR2 as FYNNEI. Trimming removed 7 bases at V and 1 base at J, with 10 bases between. For the CDR3, the DNA is TGTGCCAGCACTCTTTCCGGCCAAGAGACCCAGTACTTC. It yields the protein CASTLSGQETQYF.